This is a list of T cell receptor beta chains from one sample in a study of T-cell memory formation after mild COVID-19. TCRdb analysed the 5' RACE reads with MiXCR anew, one entry per CDR3 protein. The table has 390,000 or so distinct CDR3 sequences, approximately 15% seen once. Sequenced input: PBMCs or a T cell subset sorted from them (not recorded which). The receptors stem from a man aged 18 to 29 who had mild COVID-19 (a few samples of this study predate the infection). Cell type and time point are not known. Both conserved end residues are part of each CDR3. A D gene is named only where the DNA matches it firmly. Clone size is stated in some rows and not others, as once, few, many or a class when expanded.

>-|TRBJ1-5|-|TRBV7-2|16
TGTGCCAGCAGCTTAGGGTTAAGGGTAACCAATCAGCCCCAGCATTTT
CASSLGLRVTNQPQHF
>-|TRBJ2-1|-|TRBV7-9|11
TGTGCCAGCAGCCCCGGAGGTCGGCAGTTCTTC
CASSPGGRQFF
>TRBD1|TRBJ2-3|few|TRBV5-6|14
TGTGCCAGCAGCGCCGGACAGGGGTGGGATACGCAGTATTTT
CASSAGQGWDTQYF
>TRBD2|TRBJ2-1|-|TRBV4-2|16
TGTGCCAGCAGCCACATTAGCGGGGGGGCTAAATCTGAGCAGTTCTTC
CASSHISGGAKSEQFF
>TRBD2|TRBJ2-7|few|TRBV5-1|15
TGCGCCAGCAGCTGGACTCCTAGCGGGGGCTACGAGCAGTACTTC
CASSWTPSGGYEQYF
>-|TRBJ2-5|-|TRBV5-1|16
TGCGCCAGCAGCTTAAGGGAAGGCCGACGTCGGGAGACCCAGTACTTC
CASSLREGRRRETQYF
>-|TRBJ2-3|-|TRBV7-9|13
TGTGCCAGCAGCTTAATTGCCAGGGATACGCAGTATTTT
CASSLIARDTQYF
>-|TRBJ1-1|-|TRBV5-1|14
TGCGCCAGCAGCTTCGAGGGGAGATTGACTGAAGCTTTCTTT
CASSFEGRLTEAFF
>-|TRBJ2-2|-|TRBV7-2|14
TGTGCCAGCAGCTTCAGCGTGGGGGCCGGGGAGCTGTTTTTT
CASSFSVGAGELFF
>-|TRBJ1-3|many|TRBV20-1|14
TGCAGTGCTCAGAGGCGAAGCTCTGGAAACACCATATATTTT
CSAQRRSSGNTIYF
>-|TRBJ1-4|many|TRBV7-2|17
TGTGCCAGCAGCCCGCGACGAGGACTATACTATAATGAAAAACTGTTTTTT
CASSPRRGLYYNEKLFF
>-|TRBJ2-3|-|TRBV4-2|14
TGTGCCAGCAGCCCCCAGACGGGGCCAGATACGCAGTATTTT
CASSPQTGPDTQYF
>TRBD2|TRBJ2-3|-|TRBV29-1|16
TGCAGCGTTTCTCCCTTAGCGGGGGCAGGCACAGATACGCAGTATTTT
CSVSPLAGAGTDTQYF
>-|TRBJ2-5|-|TRBV4-1|15
TGCGCCAGCAGCCTGCCGGACGCCAGAGGGGAGACCCAGTACTTC
CASSLPDARGETQYF
>TRBD1|TRBJ1-2|-|TRBV5-5|16
TGTGCCAGCAGCAGAGGGACAGGCGATCCGAACTATGGCTACACCTTC
CASSRGTGDPNYGYTF
>-|TRBJ1-6|-|TRBV4-1|17
TGCGCCAGCAGCCGCGCCGCCCGGGACGCAGATAATTCACCCCTCCACTTT
CASSRAARDADNSPLHF
>-|TRBJ1-4|few|TRBV6-1|13
TGTGCCACGGGGTCGGGATCCAATGAAAAACTGTTTTTT
CATGSGSNEKLFF
>-|TRBJ2-1|many|TRBV5-1|14
TGCGCCAGCAGCTTTGGGGAGACCTACAATGAGCAGTTCTTC
CASSFGETYNEQFF
>-|TRBJ2-3|-|TRBV5-1|13
TGCGCCAGCAGCGGTGGGTGGGGGCCTTGGCAGTATTTT
CASSGGWGPWQYF
>-|TRBJ1-2|-|TRBV6-6|16
TGTGCCAGCAGTTCAACCAATACCCCAGGGGTTGGTGGCTACACCTTC
CASSSTNTPGVGGYTF
>-|TRBJ1-4|-|TRBV30|15
TGTGCCTGGAGTCCACGACCCGGGCGGGGTGAAAAACTGTTTTTT
CAWSPRPGRGEKLFF
>TRBD2|TRBJ2-5|few|TRBV20-1|16
TGCAGTGCTAGACCCGGGACTAGCGGGGGGGCGGGGACCCAGTACTTC
CSARPGTSGGAGTQYF
>-|TRBJ2-1|-|TRBV12-3/TRBV12-4|16
TGTGCCAGCGGACGGTCGGAATTAGTTCCGAGGAATGAGCAGTTCTTC
CASGRSELVPRNEQFF
>TRBD1|TRBJ2-7|few|TRBV27|15
TGTGCCAGCAGTCCATACAGGGGGCTCCCTAACGAGCAGTACTTC
CASSPYRGLPNEQYF
>-|TRBJ2-2|few|TRBV7-2|15
TGTGCCAGCAGCTTAGAACTAGCTTCAACCGGGGAGCTGTTTTTT
CASSLELASTGELFF
>-|TRBJ2-3|few|TRBV7-9|11
TGTGCCAGCAGCTTACAGGGGACGCAGTATTTT
CASSLQGTQYF
>TRBD1|TRBJ2-1|-|TRBV7-9|15
TGTGCCAGCAGCTTGTTCGGGACAGGGGGCAGTGAGCAGTTCTTC
CASSLFGTGGSEQFF
>-|TRBJ1-5|few|TRBV18|14
TGTGCCAGCTCACCAAGATCGGGGGGCCAGCCCCAGCATTTT
CASSPRSGGQPQHF
>-|TRBJ2-5|-|TRBV5-4|13
TGTGCCAGCAGCTTGGGGGACAAAGAGACCCAGTACTTC
CASSLGDKETQYF
>-|TRBJ2-3|few|TRBV5-1|15
TGCGCCAGCAGCTTCCCATCCGGGGACACAGATACGCAGTATTTT
CASSFPSGDTDTQYF
>-|TRBJ2-1|few|TRBV6-2/TRBV6-3|15
TGTGCCAGCAGTTACTCGACGGAGCCAAACAATGAGCAGTTCTTC
CASSYSTEPNNEQFF
>-|TRBJ2-2|few|TRBV11-2|18
TGTGCCAGCAGTCCCCGACCCAGTATTCTTGCGAACACCGGGGAGCTGTTTTTT
CASSPRPSILANTGELFF
>-|TRBJ2-7|once|TRBV12-3/TRBV12-4|14
TGTGCCAGCACCGTCTCGGGACGGATCTACGAGCAGTACTTC
CASTVSGRIYEQYF
>-|TRBJ2-7|-|TRBV20-1|13
TGCAGTGCTAGTTCGGTTTACTCCTACGAGCAGTACTTC
CSASSVYSYEQYF
>-|TRBJ1-2|-|TRBV7-9|14
TGTGCCAGCAGCTTATCAGGGGCGGGCTATGGCTACACCTTC
CASSLSGAGYGYTF
>TRBD2|TRBJ2-3|few|TRBV12-3/TRBV12-4|15
TGTGCCAGCAGTCTAGCGGGGGCGCCAGGAGATACGCAGTATTTT
CASSLAGAPGDTQYF
>-|TRBJ2-1|many|TRBV5-1|15
TGCGCCAGCAGCTATTCCGGGAGCTCCTACAATGAGCAGTTCTTC
CASSYSGSSYNEQFF
>TRBD1|TRBJ1-1|-|TRBV20-1|12
TGCAGTGCTAGAGACCCACAGGGGGCGGCTTTCTTT
CSARDPQGAAFF
>TRBD2|TRBJ2-1|-|TRBV11-2|15
TGTGCCAGCAGCTTAGGGGTTCTAGCGGGGGATGAGCAGTTCTTC
CASSLGVLAGDEQFF